This T cell receptor (beta chain) was documented in a study of shared clonotypes between healthy human individuals. The CDR3 is 15 amino acids. Germline assignment: CDR1 MGHRA and CDR2 YSYEKL. V lost 4 bases, J lost 4 bases, and 7 bases stayed unmatched. The repertoire was sequenced with immunoSEQ multiplex PCR; TCRdb's copy has only in-frame clones and lacks some. There are about 600,000 clones in the sample; roughly 97% occur only once, and about 0.06% lies in the top ten. Study outcomes and limitations: Memory subsets had estimated richness that was generally smaller than that of naive subsets.

This clone was seen just once. Antigen unknown. Partitioning of CD4+ cells yielded a CD45RA+ naive subset and a CD45RA-negative memory subset. The TCR originated in a woman aged 25 to 39 in good health. The chain employs TRBV4-1 and TRBJ2-3, with 8 bases that match TRBD1. The specimen was naive CD4+ T cells sorted from blood. Subset described: CD45RA+ positively selected. CDR3 in DNA: TGCGCCAGCAGCCGGTACGACAGGGGATCAGATACGCAGTATTTT. Its translation is CASSRYDRGSDTQYF.